This T cell receptor beta chain was retrieved from a study of blood T cell repertoires in COVID-19. In the study overall: Whether acute or convalescent, the COVID-19 samples came from the United States, Italy and Spain. T cells, B-cell-depleted T cells, or PBMCs supplied cDNA or gDNA.

Original handling: For nucleated cells, counts were estimated from reference gene primer amplification. Assay: immunoSEQ multiplex PCR; the TCRdb copy retains only in-frame clones and omits some. That table furnishes V, J and clone size, whereas the DNA furnished D and trimming. The sample contains around 100,000 clones, 87% of which appear only once. The V gene end was trimmed by 2 bases and the J gene end by 7 bases; junction bases not matched to a gene: 0. Germline V gene lookup returns CDR1 MGHDK and CDR2 SYGVNS. CDR3 size: 12 residues. The sequenced sample was peripheral blood. The chain is built from TRBV25-1 and TRBJ1-2; 8 positions match TRBD1. The clonotype comes from a human donor in a cohort sampled during active COVID-19. In nucleotides, the CDR3 is TGTGCCAGCAGTGAAGACAGGGGTGGCTACACCTTC. This sequence encodes CASSEDRGGYTF.